This is a list of T cell receptor beta chains from one sample in a study of shared clonotypes between healthy human individuals. This table comes from immunoSEQ multiplex PCR, and its TCRdb copy is limited to in-frame clones, with some not included. The table has about 580,000 clones, 95% to 98% seen once; the top ten hold 0.3%. Source material: naive CD8+ T cells sorted from blood. All receptors come from a man aged 30 to 45 in good health. The CDR3 runs from the conserved cysteine through the conserved F or W.

j_gene,v_gene,CDR3aa
TRBJ2-5,TRBV6-5,CASSYSKAQYF
TRBJ2-3,TRBV27,CASRPLRTDTQYF
TRBJ2-1,TRBV11-2,CASSLGRTSGRSDNEQFF
TRBJ2-1,TRBV5-1,CASSAPVSSSYNEQFF
TRBJ1-2,TRBV29-1,CSVGFIETHYGYTF
TRBJ2-7,TRBV7-9,CASRGRYEQYF
TRBJ2-2,TRBV6-6,CASTPGLASGELFF
TRBJ2-7,TRBV6-1,CAGGQDYEQYF
TRBJ2-1,TRBV6-1,CASSDRLAGVEQFF
TRBJ2-3,TRBV7-6,CASSPTSGTLFTDTQYF
TRBJ1-2,TRBV29-1,CSVENERYGYTF
TRBJ2-7,TRBV18,CASSLEGGTGVYEQYF
TRBJ2-1,TRBV5-8,CASSLTTSSAGGEQFF
TRBJ2-1,TRBV27,CASSTLLLAGGHNEQFF
TRBJ2-5,TRBV11-2,CASSSSVSGPQETQYF
TRBJ1-3,TRBV4-2,CASSQSIGEDRNTIYF
TRBJ1-1,TRBV5-1,CASSLRGYNEAFF
TRBJ2-5,TRBV29-1,CSVLGGLGVETQYF
TRBJ2-7,TRBV19,CASGDSYEQYF
TRBJ2-3,TRBV4-3,CASSQDNLAGTDTQYF
TRBJ2-7,TRBV7-6,CASSSTGQGIYEQYF
TRBJ1-5,TRBV13,CASSFGRGNQPQHF
TRBJ2-3,TRBV7-9,CAVEWLLDTQYF
TRBJ2-5,TRBV6-5,CASRLRTSGQETQYF